This T cell receptor beta chain was sequenced in a study of OX40 agonist ivuxolimab in advanced cancers. Study-wide results and caveats: More expanded clones were found, on average, in CD8+ than in CD4+ T cells. CD4+ and CD8+ blood T cells expanded clonally by week 6 at 0.1 to 3.0 mg/kg.

The table came from immunoSEQ multiplex PCR; TCRdb's copy has only in-frame clones and leaves some out. Of about 79,000 clones in the sample, 92% were seen once. With autoimmune disease history or systemic immunosuppression, patients were excluded. The CDR3 totals 13 residues. The ends were cut back, 4 bases at V and 4 bases at J, with 7 bases in the middle. Germline V gene lookup returns CDR1 MNHEY and CDR2 SMNVEV (reference sequence). Turning to this clone: No antigen is known for it.

The clonotype comes from an adult with an advanced solid tumor such as melanoma, head and neck, liver or kidney cancer. The chain couples TRBV27 to TRBJ2-2; D ambiguous. The sequences come from CD4+ or CD8+ T cells sorted from blood, collected in a trial of the OX40 agonist ivuxolimab. The CDR3 region is CASSWVGTGELFF. The CDR3 nucleotides are TGTGCCAGCAGTTGGGTGGGCACCGGGGAGCTGTTTTTT.